This TCR beta chain is from a study of human T cells and chemical hapten exposure. This sample's time point: pre-sensitization, week 0. Treatment reported: therapeutic diphenylcyclopropenone sensitization with weekly scalp DPC. Library preparation tagged each individual cDNA molecule with a unique molecular identifier. In TCRdb, the RACE reads were re-called with MiXCR into one record per CDR3 protein. Among 300,000 to 450,000 distinct CDR3 sequences, 5.5% were seen once, and the ten largest hold about 7.7%. Study-level results: TCRs at a frequency above 1 in 1000 stayed unchanged with DPC sensitization.

This clonotype was counted many times. The antigen remains undetermined. Germline CDR1 MNHEY, CDR2 SMNVEV (reference sequence). CDR3 length equals 17 residues. J gave up 0 bases and V 5 bases, and 9 bases lay outside the gene matches. This receptor was obtained from a woman under 30 with alopecia areata. Some clones in this sample may be carry-over from other donors' samples. J is TRBJ2-3 and V is TRBV27; 9 bases agree with TRBD1. Sequenced here: whole blood, sampled in connection with sensitization to the hapten diphenylcyclopropenone (DPC). The CDR3 DNA follows: TGTGCCAGCAGTGCCGGGACAGGGAAACCTAGCACAGATACGCAGTATTTT. It yields the protein CASSAGTGKPSTDTQYF.